These 12 T cell receptor beta chains were sequenced from one sample in a study of beta chain features in type 1 diabetes. The authors reverse transcribed all of the isolated RNA, so sequencing captured expressed TCRB transcripts. The assay was immunoSEQ multiplex PCR, and TCRdb's table has in-frame clones only and misses some. The sample records 140,000 to 150,000 clones, under 60% being singletons. Input material: Tregs from blood. These receptors came from a man aged 18 to 29 in good health.

This clone was detected a few times. The gene calls are TRBV29-1 and TRBJ1-1; D is unresolved. CDR1 is SQVTM and CDR2 is ANQGSEA in the germline V gene. The length of the CDR3 is 12 residues. V was clipped by 5 bases and J by 11 bases, with 18 bases between them. This CDR3 is CSVFSGIEMAFF. The CDR3 DNA is TGCAGCGTTTTTTCAGGTATTGAGATGGCTTTCTTT.

This clone has only a few counts. The chain couples TRBV18 to TRBJ1-2, with D perhaps TRBD1 (5 bases). Trimming removed 4 bases from V and 8 bases from J, with 14 bases in between. There are 13 residues in the CDR3. Per the germline V gene, CDR1 is KGHSH and CDR2 is LQKENI. DNA of the CDR3: TGTGCCAGCTCACTCACGCGGGACTCGGGCTACACCTTC. It encodes CASSLTRDSGYTF.

V is TRBV10-3 and J is TRBJ2-7; TRBD1 matches at 11 bases. The CDR3 covers 15 residues. The germline gives CDR1 ENHRY, CDR2 SYGVKD. V shed 2 bases and J 4 bases; nucleotides not matched to a gene: 4. CDR3 bases: TGTGCCATCAGTGAGCCGGACAGGGGGCAGTACGAGCAGTACTTC. Its translation: CAISEPDRGQYEQYF.

The chain uses TRBV9 and TRBJ2-3, with a tentative D call TRBD2 (7 bases). CDR3 length: 17 residues. Germline loops: CDR1 SGDLS, CDR2 YYNGEE. With 0 bases removed from V and 1 base from J, the gap between germline ends came to 15 bases. The chain's CDR3 is CASSVGHRGGRTDTQYF. The CDR3 coding sequence is TGTGCCAGCAGCGTAGGACATCGCGGGGGCCGCACAGATACGCAGTATTTT.

The chain joins TRBV28 to TRBJ2-7; weak D call: TRBD1 (6 bases). Germline assignment: CDR1 MDHEN and CDR2 SYDVKM. With 4 bases removed from V and 2 bases from J, the gap between germline ends came to 12 bases. CDR3 size: 14 residues. The CDR3 DNA is TGTGCCAGCAGTTCGGGACACCAGACCTACGAGCAGTACTTC. Translating gives CASSSGHQTYEQYF.

J is TRBJ2-1 and V is TRBV30; 10 positions match TRBD2. Trimming removed 3 bases from V and 3 bases from J; junction bases left unmatched: 5. CDR1 is GTSNPN and CDR2 is SVGIG in the germline V gene (reference sequence). The CDR3 runs to 15 residues. CDR3 DNA: TGTGCCTGGAGGGCCGGGACTAGCGACTACAATGAGCAGTTCTTC. Translated, it gives CAWRAGTSDYNEQFF.

This clone occurred a few times. In nucleotides, the CDR3 is TGTGCCAGCAGCTCGCCGGGAGGAAACATTCAGTACTTC. Translation gives CASSSPGGNIQYF. The chain carries TRBV7-9 and TRBJ2-4; the match to TRBD2 covers 7 bases. Trimming cost V 4 bases and J 6 bases; bases outside gene matches: 3. Germline-derived CDR1 and CDR2 are SEHNR and FQNEAQ (reference sequence). CDR3 length equals 13 residues.

This clone has a handful of counts. This chain uses TRBV7-2 with TRBJ2-7; 8 bases align to TRBD2. V shed 5 bases, J shed 4 bases, and the junction held 10 bases outside the gene matches. The germline V gene encodes CDR1 SGHTA and CDR2 FQGNSA. The CDR3 totals 15 residues. The CDR3 region has the DNA TGTGCCAGCAGCCCCCGACTAGCGCGGACGTACGAGCAGTACTTC. This sequence encodes CASSPRLARTYEQYF.

The V call is TRBV7-6, the J call TRBJ2-1; D remains unclear. The germline CDR1 and CDR2 sequences are SGHVS and FNYEAQ. The CDR3 contains 16 residues. V dropped 2 bases and J dropped 1 base, with 12 bases sitting between them. The CDR3 loop reads CASSLRNGESYNEQFF. The CDR3 DNA follows: TGTGCCAGCAGCTTACGTAATGGAGAGTCCTACAATGAGCAGTTCTTC.

This chain joins TRBV7-9 and TRBJ2-1, with a weak D call TRBD2 (6 bases). V shed 2 bases and J shed 6 bases, with 20 bases lying between them. This CDR3 comprises 17 residues. CDR1 SEHNR and CDR2 FQNEAQ come from the germline V gene (reference sequence). The CDR3 region is CASSLFPGLALFNEQFF. CDR3 sequence (DNA): TGTGCCAGCAGCTTATTTCCGGGACTCGCCCTATTCAATGAGCAGTTCTTC.

V usage is TRBV7-9 and J usage is TRBJ2-5; D is possibly TRBD2 (7 bases). V lost 4 bases and J lost 2, with 14 bases in between. The germline CDR1 and CDR2 sequences are SEHNR and FQNEAQ (reference sequence). CDR3 size: 15 residues. Written as DNA, the CDR3 is TGTGCCAGCAGCTCTTGGGGGGGGCTACAAGAGACCCAGTACTTC. It translates to CASSSWGGLQETQYF.

The chain recombines TRBV11-2 with TRBJ2-1, with TRBD2 as a possible D gene (5 bases). There are 17 residues in the CDR3. V lost 5 bases and J 2 bases, leaving 19 bases between the germline ends. Germline CDR1 SGHAT, CDR2 FQNNGV. Written as DNA, the CDR3 is TGTGCCAGCAGCACCCGCAGCCGGCGGGCCGCCTACAATGAGCAGTTCTTC. Its protein product is CASSTRSRRAAYNEQFF. Supplemented by reference TRBV11-2 and TRBJ2-1, the full variable domain reads EAGVAQSPRYKIIEKRQSVAFWCNPISGHATLYWYQQILGQGPKLLIQFQNNGVVDDSQLPKDRFSAERLKGVDSTLKIQPAKLEDSAVYLCASSTRSRRAAYNEQFFGPGTRLTVL.